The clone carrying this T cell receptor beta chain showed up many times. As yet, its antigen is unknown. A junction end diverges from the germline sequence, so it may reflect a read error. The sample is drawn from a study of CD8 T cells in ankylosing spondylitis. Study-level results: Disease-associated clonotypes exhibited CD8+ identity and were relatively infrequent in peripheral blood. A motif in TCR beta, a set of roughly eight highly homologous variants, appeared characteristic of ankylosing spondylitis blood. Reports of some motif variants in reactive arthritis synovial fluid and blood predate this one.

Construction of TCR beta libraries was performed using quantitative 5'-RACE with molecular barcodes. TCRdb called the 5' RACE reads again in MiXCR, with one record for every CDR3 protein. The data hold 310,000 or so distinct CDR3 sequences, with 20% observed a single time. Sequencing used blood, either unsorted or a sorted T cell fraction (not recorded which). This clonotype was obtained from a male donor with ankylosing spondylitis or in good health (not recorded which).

As DNA, the CDR3 is TGTGCCAGCAGTCTAGCCGTGAACACTGAAGCTTTCTTT. Translated, it gives CASSLAVNTEAFF. The V gene is TRBV5-1, the J gene TRBJ1-1; D ambiguous. This CDR3 is built from 13 residues. From germline, CDR1 is SGHRS and CDR2 YFSETQ.